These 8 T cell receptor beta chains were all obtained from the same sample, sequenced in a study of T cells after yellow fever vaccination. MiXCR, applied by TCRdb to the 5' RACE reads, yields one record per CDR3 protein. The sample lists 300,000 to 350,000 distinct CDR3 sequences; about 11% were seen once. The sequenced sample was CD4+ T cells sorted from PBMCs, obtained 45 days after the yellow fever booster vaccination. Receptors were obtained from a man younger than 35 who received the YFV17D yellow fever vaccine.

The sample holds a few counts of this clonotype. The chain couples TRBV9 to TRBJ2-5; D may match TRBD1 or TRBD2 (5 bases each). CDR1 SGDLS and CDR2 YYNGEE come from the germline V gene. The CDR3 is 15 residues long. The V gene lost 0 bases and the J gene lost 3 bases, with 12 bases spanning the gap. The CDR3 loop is CASSVVGTNKETQYF. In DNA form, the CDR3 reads TGTGCCAGCAGCGTAGTAGGGACCAACAAAGAGACCCAGTACTTC.

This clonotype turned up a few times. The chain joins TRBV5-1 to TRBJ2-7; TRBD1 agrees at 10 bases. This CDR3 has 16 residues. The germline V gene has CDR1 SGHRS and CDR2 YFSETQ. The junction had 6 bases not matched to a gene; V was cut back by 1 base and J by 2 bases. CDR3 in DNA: TGCGCCAGCAGCTTGCTGTGGACAGGGGGGGCCTACGAGCAGTACTTC. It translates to CASSLLWTGGAYEQYF.

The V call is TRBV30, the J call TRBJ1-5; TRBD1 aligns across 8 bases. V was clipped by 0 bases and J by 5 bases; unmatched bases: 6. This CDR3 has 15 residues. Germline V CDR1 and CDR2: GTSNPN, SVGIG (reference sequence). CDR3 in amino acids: CAWSVWTGRDQPQHF. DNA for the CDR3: TGTGCCTGGAGTGTATGGACAGGGCGGGATCAGCCCCAGCATTTT. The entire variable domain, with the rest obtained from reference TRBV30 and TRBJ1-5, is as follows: SQTIHQWPATLVQPVGSPLSLECTVEGTSNPNLYWYRQAAGRGLQLLFYSVGIGQISSEVPQNLSASRPQDRQFILSSKKLLLSDSGFYLCAWSVWTGRDQPQHFGDGTRLSIL.

The CDR3 coding sequence is TGTGCCAGCAGTCCGGGGGGCTTCTCCTACGAGCAGTACTTC. Translation gives CASSPGGFSYEQYF. This chain links TRBV2 with TRBJ2-7; tentative D call: TRBD2 (7 bases). The CDR3 contains 14 residues. Germline loops: CDR1 SNHLY, CDR2 FYNNEI. V lost 5 bases, J lost 0 bases, and 11 bases lay in between.

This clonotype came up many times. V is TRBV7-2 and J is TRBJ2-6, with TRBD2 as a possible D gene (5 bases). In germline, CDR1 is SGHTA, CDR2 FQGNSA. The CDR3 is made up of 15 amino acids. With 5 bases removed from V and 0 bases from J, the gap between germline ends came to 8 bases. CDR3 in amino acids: CASSNRDSGANVLTF. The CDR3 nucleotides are TGTGCCAGCAGCAATCGGGACTCTGGGGCCAACGTCCTGACTTTC.

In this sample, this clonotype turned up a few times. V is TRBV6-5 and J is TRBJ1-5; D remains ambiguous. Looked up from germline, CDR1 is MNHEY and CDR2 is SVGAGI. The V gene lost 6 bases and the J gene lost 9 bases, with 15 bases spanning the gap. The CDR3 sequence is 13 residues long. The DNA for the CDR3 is TGTGCCAGCAGCCGTCTCCCCAAACGGCCCCAGCATTTT. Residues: CASSRLPKRPQHF.

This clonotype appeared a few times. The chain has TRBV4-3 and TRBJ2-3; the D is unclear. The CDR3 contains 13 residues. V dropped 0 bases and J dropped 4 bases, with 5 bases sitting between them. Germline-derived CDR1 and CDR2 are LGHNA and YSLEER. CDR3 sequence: CASSQEPSDTQYF. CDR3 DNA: TGCGCCAGCAGCCAAGAGCCGTCAGATACGCAGTATTTT.

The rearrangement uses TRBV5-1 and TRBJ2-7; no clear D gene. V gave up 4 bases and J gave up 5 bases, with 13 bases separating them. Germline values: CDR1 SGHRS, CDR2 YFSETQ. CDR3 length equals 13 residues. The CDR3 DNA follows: TGCGCCAGCAGCCCCGGGCCCAGAGACGAGCAGTACGTC. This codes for CASSPGPRDEQYV.